These T cell receptor beta chains were read from a single sample in a study of blood T cell repertoires in COVID-19. Data came from immunoSEQ multiplex PCR; TCRdb stores just in-frame clones and leaves some out. The sample has roughly 97,000 clones; about 90% are singletons. Sequencing input: peripheral blood. The receptor source for this set is a human donor in a cohort sampled during active COVID-19. Each CDR3 is given with its conserved first and last residue. A D gene is named only where the DNA matches it firmly. Not every row has a clone size; where given, it reads once, few, many or a size class.

v_call,j_call,clone_size,d_call,cdr3_nt,cdr3_aa
TRBV7-2,TRBJ2-4,.,.,TGTGCCAGCAGCGCCCCTGGGGGGATGAACATTCAGTACTTC,CASSAPGGMNIQYF
TRBV29-1,TRBJ1-5,.,.,TGCAGCGTTGGAGGGTTAAACAATCAGCCCCAGCATTTT,CSVGGLNNQPQHF
TRBV7-3,TRBJ2-1,.,.,TGTGCCAGCAGCCGTCCGCAGGTGGTCCCTCCCTCAACCTCTTACAATGAGCAGTTCTTC,CASSRPQVVPPSTSYNEQFF
TRBV19,TRBJ2-2,.,TRBD1,TGTGCCAGTAGTATCCGGACAGGGGAGAACACCGGGGAGCTGTTTTTT,CASSIRTGENTGELFF
TRBV19,TRBJ2-1,.,TRBD2,TGTGCCAGTTCTCTAGCGGGAGGGATAGGGAATGAGCAGTTCTTC,CASSLAGGIGNEQFF
TRBV7-3,TRBJ2-7,.,.,TGTGCCAGCAGCTCGGACTCTTCCGAGCCCCAGTACTTC,CASSSDSSEPQYF
TRBV3-1/TRBV3-2,TRBJ2-5,.,TRBD2,TGTGCCAGCAGCCAAGATATGGGGAGGGGAGAGACCCAGTACTTC,CASSQDMGRGETQYF
TRBV6-5,TRBJ2-1,once,TRBD1,TGTGCCAGCAGTTACCGGGACAGGGAGTACAATGAGCAGTTCTTC,CASSYRDREYNEQFF
TRBV7-9,TRBJ2-3,.,.,TGTGCCAGCAGCTTAGGACAGCGCACAGATACGCAGTATTTT,CASSLGQRTDTQYF
TRBV6-5,TRBJ2-7,.,.,TGTGCCAGCAGCTCAGGAAGGGGCAGCTACGAGCAGTACTTC,CASSSGRGSYEQYF
TRBV15,TRBJ2-1,.,TRBD2,TGTGCCACCAGCAGGACTAGCGGGAGTAATTACAATGAGCAGTTCTTC,CATSRTSGSNYNEQFF
TRBV29-1,TRBJ1-1,.,.,TGCAGCGCCGACAGAGAAGCTTTCTTT,CSADREAFF
TRBV6-4,TRBJ2-1,.,TRBD1,TGTGCCAGCAGCAGCGGGACAGGGGTTGGGAATGAGCAGTTCTTC,CASSSGTGVGNEQFF
TRBV29-1,TRBJ1-2,.,TRBD1,TGCAGCGTGGGACAGCGATTAAACTATGGCTACACCTTC,CSVGQRLNYGYTF
TRBV5-8,TRBJ1-5,.,.,TGTGCCAGCAGCCCGGTGGGAGGGGTACGTCAGCCCCAGCATTTT,CASSPVGGVRQPQHF
TRBV28,TRBJ1-2,many,.,TGTGCCAGCAGTTTAATGACAGCGAATAACTATGGCTACACCTTC,CASSLMTANNYGYTF
TRBV11-2,TRBJ2-7,once,.,TGTGCCAGCAGCTCGGACACTCGGTACGAGCAGTACTTC,CASSSDTRYEQYF
TRBV19,TRBJ1-6,once,TRBD1,TGTGCCAGTAGAGACATCAGGGGGAATTCACCCCTCCACTTT,CASRDIRGNSPLHF
TRBV5-4,TRBJ2-7,once,TRBD2,TGTGCCAGCAGCTCCGGGGGGGCCCAGAAGGTCTACGAGCAGTACTTC,CASSSGGAQKVYEQYF
TRBV19,TRBJ2-2,.,.,TGTGACAACCGGGGGAAGAGCGGGGAGCTGTTTTTT,CDNRGKSGELFF
TRBV11-2,TRBJ2-1,.,.,TGTGCCAGCAGCCAAGACAGAGGCTCCTACAATGAGCAGTTCTTC,CASSQDRGSYNEQFF
TRBV11-2,TRBJ2-2,.,TRBD2,TGTGCCAGCCGCCGGGGACTAGCGGGAGGAACCGGGGAGCTGTTTTTT,CASRRGLAGGTGELFF
TRBV9,TRBJ2-7,.,.,TGTGCCAGCAGCGTAGGACTAGGAGTAGGCGACGAGCAGTACTTC,CASSVGLGVGDEQYF
TRBV27,TRBJ2-7,.,.,TGTGCCAGCAGTTTAAGGACAGCCCTGTTAATCGGAAAGTACGAGCAGTACTTC,CASSLRTALLIGKYEQYF
TRBV27,TRBJ2-6,.,TRBD1,TGTGCCAGCAGCGCGGGGCGGGACAGGGGCCTTTCTGGGGCCAACGTCCTGACTTTC,CASSAGRDRGLSGANVLTF
TRBV7-3,TRBJ2-1,few,.,TGTGCCAGCAGCTTCCCCGGGAGTGGAAATGAGCAGTTCTTC,CASSFPGSGNEQFF
TRBV28,TRBJ2-7,.,TRBD1,TGTGCCAGCAGCTTATGGACAGGATCCTCCTACGAGCAGTACTTC,CASSLWTGSSYEQYF
TRBV19,TRBJ1-2,.,.,TGTGCCAGTAGTAAAGGGACTGGTGGCTACACCTTC,CASSKGTGGYTF
TRBV7-2,TRBJ1-4,.,TRBD1,TGTGCCAGCAGCTCCGGGACAGCGGAAAAACTGTTTTTT,CASSSGTAEKLFF